This TCR beta chain was sequenced for a study of T-cell reconstitution after alpha-beta-depleted transplantation in children. Findings and caveats of the study: In patients about two months after transplant, alpha-beta T cells reportedly arose from several hundred expanded graft clones. A year post-transplant, T-cell counts and diversity derived mostly from newly produced T cells. Surviving recipient T cells and thymic progenitors produced the high day-60 TCRbeta diversity seen in some patients.

The trim removed 6 bases at V and 6 bases at J, leaving 7 bases unmatched. The germline V gene has CDR1 MNHEY and CDR2 SVGEGT. CDR3 length: 15 residues. The TCRbeta library was prepared with unique molecular identifiers. TCRdb re-called the PCR reads with MiXCR, one entry per CDR3 protein. Seen here are about 420,000 distinct CDR3 sequences, 15% to 20% observed once, and the top ten hold under 30%. Regarding this clonotype: The target antigen is unknown.

The sequenced sample was PBMCs, mostly from graft donor cells, obtained 360 days after TCRalphabeta/CD19-depleted stem cell transplant. The receptor was isolated from a boy under two years old who had a stem cell transplant for Wiskott-Aldrich syndrome, so the T cells may come from the graft donor. V and J are TRBV6-2 or TRBV6-3 and TRBJ2-1; TRBD1 agrees at 11 bases. The DNA for the CDR3 is TGTGCCAGCAGCTATGGAGGGACAGGGGGCAATGAGCAGTTCTTC. Protein sequence: CASSYGGTGGNEQFF.